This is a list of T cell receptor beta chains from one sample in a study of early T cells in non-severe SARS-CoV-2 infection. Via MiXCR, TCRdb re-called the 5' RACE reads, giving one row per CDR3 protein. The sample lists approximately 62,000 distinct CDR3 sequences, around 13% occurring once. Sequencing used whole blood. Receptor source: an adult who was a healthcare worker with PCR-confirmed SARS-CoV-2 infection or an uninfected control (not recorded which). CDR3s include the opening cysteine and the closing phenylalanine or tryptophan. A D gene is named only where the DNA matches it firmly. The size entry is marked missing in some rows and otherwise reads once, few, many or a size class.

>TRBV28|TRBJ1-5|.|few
TGTGCCAGCAGGTCTTCCGGGACGGCCCGGGGGCCCCAGCATTTT
CASRSSGTARGPQHF
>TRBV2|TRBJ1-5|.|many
TGTGCCAGCAGTGTTCTACCCACAGACAGAAATCAGCCCCAGCATTTT
CASSVLPTDRNQPQHF
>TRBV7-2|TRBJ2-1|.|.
TGTGCCAGCAGCTTAGCCAGGGTGAGCAATGAGCAGTTCTTC
CASSLARVSNEQFF
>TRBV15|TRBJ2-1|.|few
TGTGCCACCAGCAGAGATCTAAGCAGGGGGCAGTTCTTC
CATSRDLSRGQFF
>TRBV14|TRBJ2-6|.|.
TGTGCCAGCACCCCTGGATCTGGGGCCAACGTCCTGACTTTC
CASTPGSGANVLTF
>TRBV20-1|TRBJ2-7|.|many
TGCAGTGCTAAGGGGACCCCATGGGAGCAGTACTTC
CSAKGTPWEQYF
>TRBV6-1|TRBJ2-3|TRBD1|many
TGTGCCAGCAGTGAGGTGGGCGGGACAGGGAGAGCAGATACGCAGTATTTT
CASSEVGGTGRADTQYF
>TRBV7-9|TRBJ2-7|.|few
TGTGCCAGCTCTTGGGGCACCTACGAGCAGTACTTC
CASSWGTYEQYF
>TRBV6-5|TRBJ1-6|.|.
TGTGCCAGCAGCGCGGGGGATTCACCCCTCCACTTT
CASSAGDSPLHF
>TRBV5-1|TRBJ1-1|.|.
TGCGCCAGCAGCTCCCTCACGAACACTGAAGCTTTCTTT
CASSSLTNTEAFF
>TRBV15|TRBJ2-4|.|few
TGTGCCACCAGAGGGGGGGTCGACAGCTACATTCAGTACTTC
CATRGGVDSYIQYF
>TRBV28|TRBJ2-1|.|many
TGTGCCAGCAGTCAATACTTGGGGGTGAGGGATGAGCAGTTCTTC
CASSQYLGVRDEQFF
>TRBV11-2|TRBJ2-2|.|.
TGTGCCAGCAGCTTAGACACTTTCAACACCGGGGAGCTGTTTTTT
CASSLDTFNTGELFF